This is a list of T cell receptor beta chains from one sample in a study of vaccination and CD4 T cells after COVID-19. TCRdb passed the PCR reads through MiXCR, listing each CDR3 protein once. This sample has fewer than 14,000 distinct CDR3 sequences, with around 41% found just once. The antigens of these receptors remain unknown. The starting material was CD4+ T cells from blood, cultured in vitro, obtained after SARS-CoV-2 vaccination. These TCRs come from a human donor who had recovered from COVID-19. Each CDR3 is given with its conserved first and last residue. The D gene is left open where the match is weak. Rows give clone size only sometimes, using once, few, many, or a class for an expanded clone.

abundance	j_gene	v_gene	d_gene	CDR3nt	CDR3aa
medium-sized	TRBJ2-1	TRBV7-8	TRBD2	TGTGCCAGCAGCTTCCGGACTAGCGCTGCCAACAACAATGAGCAGTTCTTC	CASSFRTSAANNNEQFF
-	TRBJ2-5	TRBV6-5	TRBD2	TGTGCCAGCAGTTACTCAATTAGCGGGAGCCAAGAGACCCAGTACTTC	CASSYSISGSQETQYF
-	TRBJ2-3	TRBV18	-	TGTGCCAGCTCACTAATTATAACGGGAACTAGCACAGATACGCAGTATTTT	CASSLIITGTSTDTQYF
-	TRBJ1-6	TRBV4-3	TRBD1	TGCGCCAGCAGCCAAGCAGGCAGGGGGAATTCACCCCTCCACTTT	CASSQAGRGNSPLHF
few	TRBJ2-7	TRBV20-1	-	TGCAGTGCTCAGTCTGCGGGCTACGAGCAGTACTTC	CSAQSAGYEQYF
once	TRBJ2-1	TRBV19	TRBD2	TGTGCCAGTAGTACCCTTAGGTCTGGCGGGGGAGACAATGAGCAGTTCTTC	CASSTLRSGGGDNEQFF
few	TRBJ1-1	TRBV20-1	-	TGCAGATCCCCTCTGAACACTGAAGCTTTCTTT	CRSPLNTEAFF
-	TRBJ1-1	TRBV4-1	-	TGCGCCAGCAGCCAAGGAGGGGGGTACGCTGAAGCTTTCTTT	CASSQGGGYAEAFF
-	TRBJ2-7	TRBV7-8	TRBD2	TGTGCCAGCAGCTTAGTGGCGGGAGTCGGCGAGCAGTACTTC	CASSLVAGVGEQYF
-	TRBJ2-7	TRBV7-2	-	TGTGCCAGCAGCCCTCAGCGGGCCGAGCAGTACTTC	CASSPQRAEQYF
-	TRBJ2-3	TRBV4-2	-	TGTGCCAGCAGCCTTAGAGGGGATACGCAGTATTTT	CASSLRGDTQYF
few	TRBJ1-5	TRBV20-1	-	TGCAGTGCTAGGGGTAGCAATCAGCCCCAGCATTTT	CSARGSNQPQHF
-	TRBJ2-3	TRBV20-1	-	TGCAGTGCTAGAGATTTGTCCAGCACAGATACGCAGTATTTT	CSARDLSSTDTQYF
-	TRBJ2-5	TRBV10-3	TRBD2	TGTGCCATCAGTGACTGGCTAGCGGGAGTTGGAGAGACCCAGTACTTC	CAISDWLAGVGETQYF
-	TRBJ2-2	TRBV28	-	TGTGCCAGCAAACCGGGACAGAACACCGGGGAGCTGTTTTTT	CASKPGQNTGELFF
-	TRBJ1-3	TRBV7-3	-	TGTGCCAGCAGCTTGTATCTTAGCGGTCCTGGAAACACCATATATTTT	CASSLYLSGPGNTIYF
-	TRBJ2-5	TRBV6-2/TRBV6-3	TRBD2	TGTGCCAGCAGTCCTGGACTAGCGGCGTACCAAGAGACCCAGTACTTC	CASSPGLAAYQETQYF
-	TRBJ2-5	TRBV30	-	TGTGCCTGGAGGAAGGGACTGTACGAAGAGACCCAGTACTTC	CAWRKGLYEETQYF
-	TRBJ2-1	TRBV10-1	TRBD1	TGCGCCAGCAGTGAGGCCCCGGGACAGGGGGCCAATGAGCAGTTCTTC	CASSEAPGQGANEQFF
-	TRBJ1-2	TRBV20-1	-	TGCAGTGCAAACCGGGACCAAGTCTATGGCTACACCTTC	CSANRDQVYGYTF
-	TRBJ1-3	TRBV20-1	-	TGCAGTGCTAGAGCACAGAGAAGAAACACCATATATTTT	CSARAQRRNTIYF
-	TRBJ2-1	TRBV4-3	-	TGCGCCAGCAGCCAAGAGTTAGTAAATGAGCAGTTCTTC	CASSQELVNEQFF